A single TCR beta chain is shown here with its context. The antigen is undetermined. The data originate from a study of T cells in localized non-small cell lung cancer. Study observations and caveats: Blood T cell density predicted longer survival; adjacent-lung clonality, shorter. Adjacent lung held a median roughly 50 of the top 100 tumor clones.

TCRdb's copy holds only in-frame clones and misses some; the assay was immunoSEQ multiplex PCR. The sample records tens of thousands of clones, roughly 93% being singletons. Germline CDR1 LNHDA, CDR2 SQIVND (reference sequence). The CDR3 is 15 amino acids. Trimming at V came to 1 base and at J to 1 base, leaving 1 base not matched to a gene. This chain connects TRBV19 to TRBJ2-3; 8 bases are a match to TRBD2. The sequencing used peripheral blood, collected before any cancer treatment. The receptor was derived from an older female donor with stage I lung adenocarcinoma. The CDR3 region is CASSIGAGGTDTQYF. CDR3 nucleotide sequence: TGTGCCAGTAGTATAGGAGCGGGGGGCACAGATACGCAGTATTTT.